This TCR beta chain was recovered during a study of blood T cell repertoires in COVID-19. As for the study in general: The United States, Italy and Spain provided the acute and convalescent COVID-19 samples. PBMCs, B-cell-depleted T cells, or T cells were the source of the cDNA or gDNA that made up the material.

CDR1 and CDR2 from the germline V gene are MNHEY and SVGEGT. Unmatched junction bases numbered 12, after V lost 6 bases and J lost 9 bases. CDR3 size: 17 residues. Study processing details: Amplification with reference gene primers provided the estimates of nucleated cell counts. The protocol was immunoSEQ multiplex PCR, while the TCRdb copy is restricted to in-frame clones and leaves out a portion. That table gives V, J and clone size, and the DNA gave D and trimming. The table records some 70,000 clones, about 80% of them present only once. The V call is TRBV6-2 or TRBV6-3, the J call TRBJ2-1; TRBD2 aligns across 15 bases. Sequencing was performed on peripheral blood. The sequence derives from a man older than 75 with acute or convalescent COVID-19. The CDR3 region has the DNA TGTGCCAGCAGCTGGACTAGCGGGAGGGCCGGATCTGGTGAGCAGTTCTTC. Translating it yields CASSWTSGRAGSGEQFF.